These T cell receptor beta chains were read from a single sample in a study of blood T cell repertoires in COVID-19. The assay was immunoSEQ multiplex PCR, and TCRdb's table has in-frame clones only and misses some. The sample consists of nearly 250,000 clones, approximately 90% of them appearing once. The sequencing input was PBMCs or T cells enriched from blood (not recorded which). The receptors come from a man in his forties or fifties who had been exposed to COVID-19. The conserved cysteine and the conserved F or W are not part of the CDR3 here. Each record gives: clone size, D gene, V gene, CDR3 protein. A D gene is named only where the DNA matches it firmly. Only part of the rows carry a size: once, few, many, or a class if the clone is expanded.

clone_size: .; d_call: .; v_call: TRBV7-9; cdr3_aa: ASSLGGPLTNSPLH
clone_size: .; d_call: TRBD2; v_call: TRBV11-3; cdr3_aa: ASSFLAGGPVGEQF
clone_size: .; d_call: TRBD1; v_call: TRBV29-1; cdr3_aa: SVEGLGTGGSTWETQY
clone_size: .; d_call: .; v_call: TRBV29-1; cdr3_aa: SVVRGEGQPQH
clone_size: .; d_call: TRBD1; v_call: TRBV7-9; cdr3_aa: ASRPGRGKHTDTQY
clone_size: .; d_call: .; v_call: TRBV29-1; cdr3_aa: SARGGRTEAF
clone_size: .; d_call: TRBD2; v_call: TRBV5-4; cdr3_aa: AVLTSGVLGGTDTQY
clone_size: .; d_call: .; v_call: TRBV5-5; cdr3_aa: ASSYFDRMNTEAF
clone_size: .; d_call: .; v_call: TRBV5-1; cdr3_aa: ASGGGPMITDTQY
clone_size: .; d_call: .; v_call: TRBV2; cdr3_aa: ASSERSPNYGYT
clone_size: .; d_call: .; v_call: TRBV12-3/TRBV12-4; cdr3_aa: ASSQAILAF
clone_size: .; d_call: .; v_call: TRBV7-3; cdr3_aa: ASSLRSGNEQF
clone_size: once; d_call: .; v_call: TRBV5-1; cdr3_aa: ASSLAQGNSPLH
clone_size: .; d_call: .; v_call: TRBV6-1; cdr3_aa: ASSEAYRPSGNTIY
clone_size: .; d_call: TRBD2; v_call: TRBV27; cdr3_aa: ASSPRLAYGLSYEQY
clone_size: .; d_call: .; v_call: TRBV25-1; cdr3_aa: ASASGGATTDTQY
clone_size: once; d_call: .; v_call: TRBV15; cdr3_aa: ATSRVGRTEAF
clone_size: .; d_call: TRBD1; v_call: TRBV5-5; cdr3_aa: ASSPYSGQGGEKLF
clone_size: .; d_call: .; v_call: TRBV4-2; cdr3_aa: ASSQGQTGRTDTQY
clone_size: .; d_call: TRBD1; v_call: TRBV27; cdr3_aa: ASSEGDRESTDTQY
clone_size: .; d_call: TRBD2; v_call: TRBV2; cdr3_aa: ASSFSGRETQY
clone_size: .; d_call: TRBD1; v_call: TRBV5-1; cdr3_aa: ASSWTGSQPQH
clone_size: .; d_call: .; v_call: TRBV2; cdr3_aa: ASTTSLYYEQY
clone_size: .; d_call: TRBD2; v_call: TRBV11-2; cdr3_aa: ASSTSSGGFYEQY
clone_size: .; d_call: TRBD2; v_call: TRBV24-1; cdr3_aa: ATSDFLSGDGISTDTQY
clone_size: .; d_call: TRBD1; v_call: TRBV7-2; cdr3_aa: ASSRDRLSNEQF
clone_size: .; d_call: TRBD1; v_call: TRBV19; cdr3_aa: ASSLSGGLGNTIY
clone_size: .; d_call: .; v_call: TRBV5-4; cdr3_aa: ASSPLNDNSPLH
clone_size: once; d_call: TRBD1; v_call: TRBV28; cdr3_aa: ASSFPDRGGYT
clone_size: once; d_call: TRBD1; v_call: TRBV5-4; cdr3_aa: ASSFQGEKGPQH
clone_size: .; d_call: TRBD1; v_call: TRBV5-1; cdr3_aa: ASSLRQGDVGTEAF
clone_size: .; d_call: TRBD1; v_call: TRBV12-3/TRBV12-4; cdr3_aa: ASSFGQGFGYT